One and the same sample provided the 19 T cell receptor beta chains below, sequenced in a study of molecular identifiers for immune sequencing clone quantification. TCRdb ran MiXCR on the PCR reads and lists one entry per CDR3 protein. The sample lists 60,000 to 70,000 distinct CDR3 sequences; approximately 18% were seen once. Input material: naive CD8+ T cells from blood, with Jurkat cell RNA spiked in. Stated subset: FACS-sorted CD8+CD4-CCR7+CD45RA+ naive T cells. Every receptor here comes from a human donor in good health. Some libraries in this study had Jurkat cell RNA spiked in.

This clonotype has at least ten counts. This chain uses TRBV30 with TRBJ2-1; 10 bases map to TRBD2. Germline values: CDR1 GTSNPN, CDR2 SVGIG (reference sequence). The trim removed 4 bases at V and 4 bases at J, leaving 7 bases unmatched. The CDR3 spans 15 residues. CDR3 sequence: CAWTPLLAGYNEQFF. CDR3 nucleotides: TGTGCCTGGACCCCCTTACTAGCGGGATACAATGAGCAGTTCTTC.

The CDR3 region is CASSLSGRVVETQYF. Here the CDR3 DNA reads TGTGCCAGCAGCTTGAGCGGGAGGGTGGTCGAGACCCAGTACTTC. J is TRBJ2-5 and V is TRBV5-5; TRBD2 matches at 10 bases. The germline V gene encodes CDR1 SGHKS and CDR2 YYEKEE (reference sequence). The CDR3 has 15 residues. With V trimmed by 1 base and J by 5 bases, 5 bases remained unmatched.

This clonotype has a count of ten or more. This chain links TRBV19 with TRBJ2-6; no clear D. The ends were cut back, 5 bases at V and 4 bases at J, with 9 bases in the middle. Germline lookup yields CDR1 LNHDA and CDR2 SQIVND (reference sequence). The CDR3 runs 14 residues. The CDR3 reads CASSSFLGANVLTF. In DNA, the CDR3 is TGTGCCAGTAGTTCTTTCTTGGGGGCCAACGTCCTGACTTTC.

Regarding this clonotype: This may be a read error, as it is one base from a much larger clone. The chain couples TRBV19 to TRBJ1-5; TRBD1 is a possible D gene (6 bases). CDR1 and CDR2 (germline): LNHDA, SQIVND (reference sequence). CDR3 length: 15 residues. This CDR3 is CAGSIDLIGGQPQHF. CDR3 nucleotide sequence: TGTGCCGGTAGTATAGACCTGATAGGGGGTCAGCCCCAGCATTTT.

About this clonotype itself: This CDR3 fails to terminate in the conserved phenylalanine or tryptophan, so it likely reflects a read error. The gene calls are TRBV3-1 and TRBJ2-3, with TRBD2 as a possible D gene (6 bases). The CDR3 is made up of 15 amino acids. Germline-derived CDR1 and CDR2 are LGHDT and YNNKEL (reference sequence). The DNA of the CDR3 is TGTGCCAGCGGCCAGGGAATCCCCGGACTAAATACGCAGTATCTT. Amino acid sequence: CASGQGIPGLNTQYL.

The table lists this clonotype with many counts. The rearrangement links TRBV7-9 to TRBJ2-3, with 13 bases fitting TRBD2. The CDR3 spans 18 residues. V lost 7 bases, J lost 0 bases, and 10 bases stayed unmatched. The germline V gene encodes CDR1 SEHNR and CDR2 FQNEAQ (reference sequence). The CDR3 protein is CASNKLAGGITSTDTQYF. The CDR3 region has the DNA TGTGCCAGCAACAAACTAGCGGGAGGGATAACTAGCACAGATACGCAGTATTTT.

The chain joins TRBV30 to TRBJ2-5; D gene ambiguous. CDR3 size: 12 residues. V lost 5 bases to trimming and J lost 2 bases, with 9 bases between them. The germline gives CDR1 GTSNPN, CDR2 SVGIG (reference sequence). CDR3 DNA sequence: TGTGCCTGGGACGGACGACAAGAGACCCAGTACTTC. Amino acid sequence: CAWDGRQETQYF.

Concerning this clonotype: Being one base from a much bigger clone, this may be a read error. The CDR3 spells CVSSQGPRGSDTQYF. As DNA, the CDR3 is TGTGTCAGCAGTCAGGGACCCCGAGGGTCAGATACGCAGTATTTT. J is TRBJ2-3 and V is TRBV9; D might be TRBD1 or TRBD2, each matching 5 bases. Germline V CDR1 and CDR2: SGDLS, YYNGEE. This CDR3 spans 15 amino acids.

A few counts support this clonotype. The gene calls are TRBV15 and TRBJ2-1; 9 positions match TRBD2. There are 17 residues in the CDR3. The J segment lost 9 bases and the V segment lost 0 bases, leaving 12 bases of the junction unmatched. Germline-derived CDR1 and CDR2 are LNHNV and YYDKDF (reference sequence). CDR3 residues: CATSRDSASGTWGEQFF. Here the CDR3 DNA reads TGTGCCACCAGCAGAGATTCAGCTAGCGGGACATGGGGTGAGCAGTTCTTC.

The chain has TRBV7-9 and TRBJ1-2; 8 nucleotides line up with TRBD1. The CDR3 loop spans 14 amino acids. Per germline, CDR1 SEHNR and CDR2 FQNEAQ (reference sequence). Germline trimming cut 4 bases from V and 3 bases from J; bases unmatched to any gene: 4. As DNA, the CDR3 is TGTGCCAGCAGCTGGGGGACAGGAGACTATGGCTACACCTTC. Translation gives CASSWGTGDYGYTF. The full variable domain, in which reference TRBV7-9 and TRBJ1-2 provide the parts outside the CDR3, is DTGVSQNPRHKITKRGQNVTFRCDPISEHNRLYWYRQTLGQGPEFLTYFQNEAQLEKSRLLSDRFSAERPKGSFSTLEIQRTEQGDSAMYLCASSWGTGDYGYTFGSGTRLTVV.

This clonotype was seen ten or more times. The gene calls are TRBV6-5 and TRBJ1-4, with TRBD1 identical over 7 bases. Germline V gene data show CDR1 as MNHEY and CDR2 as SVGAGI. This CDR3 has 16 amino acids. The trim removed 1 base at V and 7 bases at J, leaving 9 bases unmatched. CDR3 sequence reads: CASSYLMPEGAEKLFF. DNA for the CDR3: TGTGCCAGCAGTTACTTAATGCCCGAGGGGGCTGAAAAACTGTTTTTT.

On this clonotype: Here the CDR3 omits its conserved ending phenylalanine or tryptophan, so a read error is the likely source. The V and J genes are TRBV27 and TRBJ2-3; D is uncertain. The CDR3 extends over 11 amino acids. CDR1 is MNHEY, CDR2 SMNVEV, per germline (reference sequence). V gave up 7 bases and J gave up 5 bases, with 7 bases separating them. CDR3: CASITRDTQYS. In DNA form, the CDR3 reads TGTGCCAGCATCACCCGAGATACGCAGTATTCT.

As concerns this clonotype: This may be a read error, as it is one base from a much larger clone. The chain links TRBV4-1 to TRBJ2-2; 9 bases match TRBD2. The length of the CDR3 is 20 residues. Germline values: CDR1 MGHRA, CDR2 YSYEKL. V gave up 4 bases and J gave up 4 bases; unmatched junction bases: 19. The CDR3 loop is CASSPRERLAGPTITGELFF. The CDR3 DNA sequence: TGCGCCAGCAGCCCTAGGGAGAGGCTAGCGGGACCAACGATCACCGGGGAGCTGTTTTTT.

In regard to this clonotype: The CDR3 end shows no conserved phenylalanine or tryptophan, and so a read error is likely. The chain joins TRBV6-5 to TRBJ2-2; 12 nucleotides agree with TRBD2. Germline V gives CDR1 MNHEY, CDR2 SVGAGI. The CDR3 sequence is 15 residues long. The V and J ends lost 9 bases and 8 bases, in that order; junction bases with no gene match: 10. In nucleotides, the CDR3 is TGTGCCAGTAGAAACGGAGGACTAGCGGGGGGGGAGCTGTTTCTT. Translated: CASRNGGLAGGELFL.

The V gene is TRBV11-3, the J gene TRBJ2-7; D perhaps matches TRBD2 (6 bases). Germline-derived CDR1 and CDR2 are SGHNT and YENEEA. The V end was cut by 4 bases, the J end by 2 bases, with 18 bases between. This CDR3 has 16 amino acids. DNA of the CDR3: TGTGCCAGCAGCTCCCCCCGAGCGGAGGGGACCTACGAGCAGTACTTC. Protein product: CASSSPRAEGTYEQYF.

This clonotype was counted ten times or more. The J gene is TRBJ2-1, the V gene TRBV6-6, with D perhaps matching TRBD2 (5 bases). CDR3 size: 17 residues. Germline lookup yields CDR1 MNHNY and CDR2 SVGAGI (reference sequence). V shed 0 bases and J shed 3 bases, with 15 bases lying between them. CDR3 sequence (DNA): TGTGCCAGCAGTTACTCGGCAGGTGTGGACTTCTACAATGAGCAGTTCTTC. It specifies CASSYSAGVDFYNEQFF.

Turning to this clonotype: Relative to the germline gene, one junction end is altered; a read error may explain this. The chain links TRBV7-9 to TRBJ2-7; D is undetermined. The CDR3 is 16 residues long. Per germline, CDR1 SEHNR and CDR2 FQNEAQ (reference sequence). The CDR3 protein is CASSPNRGLNSYEQHF. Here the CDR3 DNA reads TGTGCCAGCAGCCCAAACAGAGGCCTTAACTCCTACGAGCAGCACTTC.

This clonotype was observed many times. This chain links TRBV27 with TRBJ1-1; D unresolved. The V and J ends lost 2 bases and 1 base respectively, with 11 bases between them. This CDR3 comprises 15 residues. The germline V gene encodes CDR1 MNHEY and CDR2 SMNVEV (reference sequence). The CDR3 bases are TGTGCCAGCAGTTTAGGGGTTTACCCGAACACTGAAGCTTTCTTT. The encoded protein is CASSLGVYPNTEAFF.

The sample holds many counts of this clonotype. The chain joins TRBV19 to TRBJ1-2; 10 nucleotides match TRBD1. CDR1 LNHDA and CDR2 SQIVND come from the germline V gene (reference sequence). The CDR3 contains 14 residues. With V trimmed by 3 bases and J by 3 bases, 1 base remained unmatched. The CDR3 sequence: CASSIGQGDYGYTF. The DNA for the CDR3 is TGTGCCAGTAGTATTGGACAGGGGGACTATGGCTACACCTTC.